The T cell receptor beta chain under discussion was sequenced for a study of T-cell reconstitution after alpha-beta-depleted transplantation in children. This sample's TCRbeta library carried unique molecular identifier barcodes. TCRdb called the PCR reads again in MiXCR, with one record for every CDR3 protein. Seen here are about 980,000 distinct CDR3 sequences, about 31% observed once, and the top ten hold under 30%. The study, taken as a whole, reports: Some patients' high day-60 TCRbeta diversity was attributed to recipient cells surviving conditioning. It was newly produced T cells that mostly accounted for T-cell counts and diversity one year after transplant. Two months or so post-transplant, alpha-beta T cells reportedly derived from several hundred expanded graft clones.

This clonotype has more than one count but fewer than ten. The antigen remains undetermined. V was shortened by 9 bases and J by 2 bases, with 8 bases between the two germline ends. Germline V lookup: CDR1 MGHDK, CDR2 SYGVNS. The CDR3 consists of 12 residues. The chain joins TRBV25-1 to TRBJ2-1; no clear D. The clonotype was recovered from a boy in the first two years of life who had a stem cell transplant for SCID, so the T cells may come from the graft donor. The source was PBMCs, mostly from graft donor cells, collected 360 days after TCRalphabeta/CD19-depleted stem cell transplant. The DNA for the CDR3 is TGTGCCAGTCGGATCGCCTACAATGAGCAGTTCTTC. Translated: CASRIAYNEQFF. Complete variable domain (other parts from reference TRBV25-1 and TRBJ2-1): EADIYQTPRYLVIGTGKKITLECSQTMGHDKMYWYQQDPGMELHLIHYSYGVNSTEKGDLSSESTVSRIRTEHFPLTLESARPSHTSQYLCASRIAYNEQFFGPGTRLTVL.